This TCR beta chain comes out of a study of memory CD4+ T cells and cytomegalovirus serostatus. Libraries were prepared by immunoSEQ multiplex PCR; TCRdb keeps only in-frame clonotypes and omits some of them. The table lists about 57,000 clones, 65% to 80% of them singletons, with more than 0.75% in the top ten. This CDR3 has 16 residues. CDR1 SGHTA and CDR2 FQGNSA come from the germline V gene. Trimming removed 5 bases from V and 0 bases from J, with 14 bases in between. Single viable CD3+CD4+CD8-CD45RO+ cells were sorted as the memory CD4+ T cells. CD4+ T cells were isolated by positive magnetic selection.

The clonotype comes from an adult in good health and CMV-seronegative. The V call is TRBV7-2, the J call TRBJ2-1; the D gene is possibly TRBD1 (7 bases). The specimen was memory CD4+ T cells from blood. Written as DNA, the CDR3 is TGTGCCAGCAGCACCAGGGGGGTGGGCTCCTACAATGAGCAGTTCTTC. This sequence encodes CASSTRGVGSYNEQFF.